The 21 T cell receptor beta chains listed next were all sequenced from one sample in a study of shared clonotypes between healthy human individuals. This table comes from immunoSEQ multiplex PCR, and its TCRdb copy is limited to in-frame clones, with some not included. The sample includes about half a million clones, 75% to 80% of them seen just once. Input material: PBMCs. Source of these receptors: a woman between 40 and 50 years old in good health. Some clones in this sample may be carry-over from other donors' samples.

This chain links TRBV7-3 with TRBJ2-5; 8 nucleotides match TRBD1. V lost 5 bases and J lost 5; bases outside the gene matches: 13. Germline CDR1 and CDR2: SGHTA and FQGTGA. This CDR3 is built from 16 residues. The CDR3 reads CASSRGRTGSQETQYF. In DNA, the CDR3 is TGTGCCAGCAGCCGAGGTCGGACAGGGAGCCAGGAGACCCAGTACTTC.

This clone was seen a few times. V gene TRBV9 combines with J gene TRBJ2-6; D might be TRBD1 (6 bases). Germline V lookup: CDR1 SGDLS, CDR2 YYNGEE. This CDR3 is built from 15 residues. V lost 4 bases to trimming and J lost 4 bases, with 12 bases between them. CDR3 nucleotide sequence: TGTGCCAGCAGCTTCCGACAGGCCGGGGCCAACGTCCTGACTTTC. Its translation is CASSFRQAGANVLTF.

This clone was recorded a few times. The chain carries TRBV10-1 and TRBJ2-1; 8 bases line up with TRBD2. With 2 bases clipped from V and 3 bases from J, the junction kept 0 bases outside the gene matches. CDR3 length: 14 amino acids. Germline CDR1 and CDR2: WNHNN and SYGVQD (reference sequence). The CDR3 DNA sequence: TGCGCCAGCAGTGAGACTAGCGGCTACAATGAGCAGTTCTTC. This sequence encodes CASSETSGYNEQFF.

The chain uses TRBV4-1 and TRBJ2-7, with D possibly being TRBD1 (6 bases). The CDR3 extends over 14 amino acids. With 1 base removed from V and 2 bases from J, the gap between germline ends came to 9 bases. Germline CDR1 and CDR2: MGHRA and YSYEKL. The CDR3 region is CASSQGTAPYEQYF. The CDR3 coding sequence is TGCGCCAGCAGCCAAGGGACAGCCCCCTACGAGCAGTACTTC.

V usage is TRBV28 and J usage is TRBJ2-3, with D maybe TRBD1 (6 bases). There are 15 residues in the CDR3. The V end was cut by 3 bases, the J end by 0 bases, with 10 bases between. In germline, CDR1 is MDHEN, CDR2 SYDVKM. The CDR3 spells CASSFPRGSTDTQYF. Here the CDR3 DNA reads TGTGCCAGCAGTTTCCCCAGGGGAAGCACAGATACGCAGTATTTT.

The V gene is TRBV19, the J gene TRBJ2-1; 9 bases are a match to TRBD1. After removal of 4 bases from V and 5 bases from J, the junction contained 12 bases not matched to a gene. From germline, CDR1 is LNHDA and CDR2 SQIVND (reference sequence). This CDR3 spans 17 amino acids. The CDR3 coding sequence is TGTGCCAGTAGTAGGGACAGGGAATCCTACTACAACAATGAGCAGTTCTTC. Its protein is CASSRDRESYYNNEQFF.

V and J are TRBV7-8 and TRBJ2-7; weak D call: TRBD2 (6 bases). V lost 5 bases to trimming and J lost 4 bases, with 21 bases between them. The CDR3 is 16 residues long. Germline assignment: CDR1 SGHVS and CDR2 FQNEAQ. The CDR3 DNA is TGTGCCAGCAGCCCCCGCGGGGTAGGAGGACTTTACGAGCAGTACTTC. Translation: CASSPRGVGGLYEQYF.

The chain uses TRBV28 and TRBJ2-1; D may correspond to TRBD1 or TRBD2 (5 bases each). Germline V lookup: CDR1 MDHEN, CDR2 SYDVKM. CDR3 length: 14 residues. The germline V and J ends were trimmed by 5 bases and 12 bases, with 20 bases remaining between them. The CDR3 sequence: CASSVPGRVLGQFF. The CDR3 DNA is TGTGCCAGCAGTGTCCCGGGACGAGTGCTTGGGCAGTTCTTC.

Worth noting for this clone: One junction end does not reproduce the germline sequence, and a read error may be involved. The rearrangement links TRBV28 to TRBJ2-1; 9 bases agree with TRBD1. CDR3 length: 12 residues. The V gene's germline CDR1 is MDHEN and CDR2 SYDVKM. The CDR3 loop reads CASSSGDREGIF. The CDR3 nucleotides are TGTGCCAGCAGTTCCGGGGACAGGGAGGGGATCTTC.

CDR3 nucleotides: TGTGCCAGCAGCCAAGAGGCAGGGGGCGGTGAAAAACTGTTTTTT. Protein sequence: CASSQEAGGGEKLFF. The chain employs TRBV4-2 and TRBJ1-4, with TRBD1 identical over 8 bases. Unmatched junction bases numbered 4, after V lost 0 bases and J lost 7 bases. The CDR3 covers 15 residues. From germline, CDR1 is LGHNA and CDR2 YNFKEQ.

The rearrangement uses TRBV9 and TRBJ2-2, with D possibly TRBD2 on 6 matching bases. Germline assignment: CDR1 SGDLS and CDR2 YYNGEE. CDR3 length equals 14 residues. V shed 4 bases and J shed 6 bases, with 13 bases lying between them. CDR3 bases: TGTGCCAGCAGCAGCTGGAGGGGAGCCGGGGAGCTGTTTTTT. Amino acid sequence: CASSSWRGAGELFF.

The V gene is TRBV29-1, the J gene TRBJ2-1; 9 bases are a match to TRBD1. This CDR3 region has 14 residues. Germline V lookup: CDR1 SQVTM, CDR2 ANQGSEA. V shed 6 bases and J 5 bases; nucleotides not matched to a gene: 8. The DNA of the CDR3 is TGCAGCGTCTCAGGGACAGGGAGCAACAATGAGCAGTTCTTC. Its protein product is CSVSGTGSNNEQFF.

Here the CDR3 DNA reads TGTGCCAGCAGCTGGCTACAGGGCCAAGAGACCCAGTACTTC. Translating gives CASSWLQGQETQYF. V is TRBV11-2 and J is TRBJ2-5, with D possibly being TRBD1 (6 bases). The V end was cut by 4 bases, the J end by 1 base, with 10 bases between. Per the germline V gene, CDR1 is SGHAT and CDR2 is FQNNGV. This CDR3 has 14 amino acids.

The CDR3 reads CASRQGGNEKLFF. The CDR3, as DNA: TGCGCCAGCAGACAGGGTGGGAATGAAAAACTGTTTTTT. This rearrangement joins TRBV5-1 to TRBJ1-4; TRBD1 is a possible D gene (6 bases). The CDR3 spans 13 residues. CDR1 SGHRS and CDR2 YFSETQ come from the germline V gene. Trimming left V 5 bases short and J 5 bases short, with 10 bases between. Using reference TRBV5-1 and TRBJ1-4 for the parts outside the CDR3, the full variable domain is KAGVTQTPRYLIKTRGQQVTLSCSPISGHRSVSWYQQTPGQGLQFLFEYFSETQRNKGNFPGRFSGRQFSNSRSEMNVSTLELGDSALYLCASRQGGNEKLFFGSGTQLSVL.

CDR3 DNA sequence: TGTGCCAGCAGGGCCAGGGGGCGGGAGACCCAGTACTTC. It translates to CASRARGRETQYF. The V call is TRBV7-9, the J call TRBJ2-5; 8 bases map to TRBD1. V lost 6 bases to trimming and J lost 5 bases; unmatched junction nucleotides: 5. Germline lookup yields CDR1 SEHNR and CDR2 FQNEAQ (reference sequence). This CDR3 is built from 13 residues.

This clone occurred a few times. The chain joins TRBV28 to TRBJ2-2; TRBD2 might be the D (6 bases). V was trimmed by 7 bases and J by 4 bases, leaving 16 bases between them. Germline CDR1 reads MDHEN; CDR2 reads SYDVKM. The CDR3 is 15 residues long. The CDR3 sequence: CASNLRDFSTGELFF. The DNA for the CDR3 is TGTGCCAGCAACCTTCGGGACTTCAGCACCGGGGAGCTGTTTTTT.

The rearrangement joins TRBV7-2 to TRBJ2-4; D unclear. The CDR3 extends over 15 amino acids. V shed 5 bases and J shed 1 base, with 12 bases lying between them. CDR1 SGHTA and CDR2 FQGNSA come from the germline V gene. The CDR3 loop reads CASSPHSGAKNIQYF. The CDR3 DNA follows: TGTGCCAGCAGCCCCCATTCCGGGGCCAAAAACATTCAGTACTTC.

This sequence joins TRBV14 and TRBJ2-2; 10 bases are a match to TRBD2. With 8 bases clipped from V and 6 bases from J, the junction kept 12 bases outside the gene matches. CDR1 is SGHDN and CDR2 is FVKESK in the germline V gene. The length of the CDR3 is 16 residues. CDR3 sequence reads: CASASLGSGRPGELFF. For the CDR3, the DNA is TGTGCCAGCGCGTCCCTGGGTAGCGGGAGGCCCGGGGAGCTGTTTTTT.

Concerning this clone itself: A far larger clone is off by one base, so a read error is likely. Other nucleotide sequences in the sample specify the same CDR3. V and J are TRBV19 and TRBJ1-2; D remains unclear. This CDR3 spans 12 amino acids. Germline V gives CDR1 LNHDA, CDR2 SQIVND (reference sequence). Trimming removed 9 bases from V and 4 bases from J, with 12 bases in between. CDR3 loop: CASSTNFYGYTF. In nucleotides, the CDR3 is TGTGCCAGCAGCACTAATTTCTATGGCTACACCTTC.

This sequence joins TRBV6-4 and TRBJ2-2; TRBD1 matches at 8 bases. The J segment lost 2 bases and the V segment lost 0 bases, leaving 5 bases of the junction unmatched. This CDR3 has 17 residues. CDR1 is MRHNA, CDR2 SNTAGT, per germline. In nucleotides, the CDR3 is TGTGCCAGCAGTGACTCTGTCAGGGGGCCAAACACCGGGGAGCTGTTTTTT. It yields the protein CASSDSVRGPNTGELFF.

The J gene is TRBJ2-5, the V gene TRBV19; D unclear. Germline CDR1 LNHDA, CDR2 SQIVND (reference sequence). The CDR3 totals 12 residues. Trimming shortened V by 1 base and J by 3 bases, and 3 bases separated the two germline ends. The CDR3: CASSIGKETQYF. The CDR3 DNA sequence: TGTGCCAGTAGTATAGGTAAAGAGACCCAGTACTTC.